The TCR beta chain described here comes from a study of T cells in Graves' hyperthyroidism and ophthalmopathy. Amplification targeted TCR beta CDR3 regions from RNA transcripts. Primed by the HTBI set, a first-round RT-PCR was run on the TCR CDR3. TCRdb reprocessed the multiplex PCR reads via MiXCR and lists one record per CDR3 protein. This table holds roughly 570,000 distinct CDR3 sequences, 15% to 18% found once. Germline CDR1 is MNHEY and CDR2 is SMNVEV (reference sequence). V was pared by 6 bases and J by 3 bases, with 8 bases of the junction left unmatched. The CDR3 is made up of 17 amino acids.

This receptor was taken from a woman aged 25 to 39 with Graves' hyperthyroidism. The specimen was blood. The chain uses TRBV27 and TRBJ1-6; 10 bases agree with TRBD1. Here the CDR3 reads CASRSLGQGYYNSPLHF. The CDR3 DNA is TGTGCCAGCAGATCCTTGGGACAGGGGTACTATAATTCACCCCTCCACTTT.